Presented here are 9 T cell receptor beta chains from one specimen sequenced in a study of blood T cell repertoires in COVID-19. Sequenced by immunoSEQ multiplex PCR; TCRdb stores in-frame clones only, minus some. The sample records around 300,000 clones, 85% being singletons. The sequencing input was PBMCs or T cells enriched from blood (not recorded which). Receptor source: a woman aged 45-59 years who had recovered from COVID-19.

This chain joins TRBV30 and TRBJ2-2; perhaps TRBD2 as D (6 bases). Trimming took 0 bases from V and 4 from J, leaving 12 bases between them. This CDR3 has 15 amino acids. Looked up from germline, CDR1 is GTSNPN and CDR2 is SVGIG (reference sequence). CDR3 amino acids: CAWSVGGPGTGELFF. CDR3 nucleotide sequence: TGTGCCTGGAGTGTAGGAGGGCCAGGCACCGGGGAGCTGTTTTTT.

The CDR3 DNA is TGTGCCAGCAGTGCAGGGATACTTTACGAGCAGTACTTC. This gives the protein CASSAGILYEQYF. The V gene is TRBV2, the J gene TRBJ2-7; maybe TRBD1 (5 bases). Germline V gene data show CDR1 as SNHLY and CDR2 as FYNNEI. The V end lost 4 bases, the J end lost 4 bases, and 11 bases lay between the germline ends. The CDR3 sequence is 13 residues long.

The gene calls are TRBV7-2 and TRBJ2-3; 7 positions match TRBD1. CDR1 and CDR2 (germline): SGHTA, FQGNSA. CDR3 size: 16 residues. V lost 3 bases and J lost 8; bases outside the gene matches: 14. CDR3 in amino acids: CASSLRWDSYMGTQYF. CDR3 nucleotide sequence: TGTGCCAGCAGCTTGAGGTGGGACAGTTATATGGGTACGCAGTATTTT.

The chain joins TRBV30 to TRBJ1-3; D gene unclear. V dropped 1 base and J dropped 0 bases, with 13 bases sitting between them. The CDR3 runs 16 residues. CDR1 is GTSNPN and CDR2 is SVGIG in the germline V gene (reference sequence). The CDR3 protein is CAWSDGGQLSGNTIYF. The CDR3 DNA follows: TGTGCCTGGAGTGACGGTGGGCAGCTCTCTGGAAACACCATATATTTT.

V usage is TRBV29-1 and J usage is TRBJ1-1; no definite D call. Germline loops: CDR1 SQVTM, CDR2 ANQGSEA. This CDR3 has 13 amino acids. V lost 0 bases and J lost 4, with 9 bases in between. The CDR3: CSVEEAGGTEAFF. The CDR3 DNA reads TGCAGCGTTGAAGAGGCAGGTGGCACTGAAGCTTTCTTT. The full variable domain, rest sourced from reference TRBV29-1 and TRBJ1-1, is SAVISQKPSRDICQRGTSLTIQCQVDSQVTMMFWYRQQPGQSLTLIATANQGSEATYESGFVIDKFPISRPNLTFSTLTVSNMSPEDSSIYLCSVEEAGGTEAFFGQGTRLTVV.

CDR3 DNA: TGTGCCAGCAGTTTAGGGGGGACAGTAGCTTTCTTT. Encoded protein: CASSLGGTVAFF. The J gene is TRBJ1-1, the V gene TRBV12-3 or TRBV12-4; 7 nucleotides align to TRBD1. The V segment lost 1 base and the J segment 10 bases; nucleotides outside the gene matches: 3. This CDR3 has 12 residues.

The rearrangement uses TRBV5-6 and TRBJ1-2; D gene uncertain. V was pared by 2 bases and J by 0 bases, with 17 bases between. Germline loops: CDR1 SGHDT, CDR2 YYEEEE. The CDR3 loop spans 17 amino acids. CDR3: CASSLTVGRGANYGYTF. CDR3 in DNA: TGTGCCAGCAGCTTAACAGTCGGCCGGGGAGCTAACTATGGCTACACCTTC.

In this sample, this clone turned up once. This rearrangement joins TRBV11-2 to TRBJ1-2; 12 nucleotides line up with TRBD1. In germline, CDR1 is SGHAT, CDR2 FQNNGV. With V trimmed by 5 bases and J by 4 bases, 5 bases remained unmatched. There are 15 residues in the CDR3. The CDR3 coding sequence is TGTGCCAGCAGCGAAGGGACAGGGGGCGGCTATGGCTACACCTTC. This encodes CASSEGTGGGYGYTF.

This clone has only one observation. The chain recombines TRBV28 with TRBJ2-7; the D gene is possibly TRBD1 (6 bases). Trimming took off 3 bases at V and 2 bases at J, with 11 bases between the two ends. Per the germline V gene, CDR1 is MDHEN and CDR2 is SYDVKM. The CDR3 contains 14 residues. CDR3: CASSFWDKAYEQYF. CDR3 nucleotide sequence: TGTGCCAGCAGTTTTTGGGACAAAGCCTACGAGCAGTACTTC.